What follows describes a single TCR beta chain. Its specificity is not known. TCRdb fed the 5' RACE reads into MiXCR, producing one record per CDR3 protein. This sample has approximately 230,000 distinct CDR3 sequences, with around 17% found just once. This sample was taken from a study of T-cell memory formation after mild COVID-19. At the level of the study: TCR clusters largely stayed donor specific.

V was clipped by 3 bases and J by 0 bases, with 15 bases between them. Germline assignment: CDR1 MDHEN and CDR2 SYDVKM. The CDR3 length is 16 residues. Regarding the study as a whole: CM and EM subsets held most contracting CD4+ clones; EMRA held CD8+ ones. There was a balanced CD4/CD8 profile in clones contracting day 15 to 85, and later expanders leaned CD4+.

The sample was PBMCs or a T cell subset sorted from them (not recorded which). The chain combines TRBV28 with TRBJ2-7; D is unresolved. This TCR derives from a man younger than 35 who had mild COVID-19 (a few samples of this study predate the infection). Cell type and time point are not known. The CDR3 DNA follows: TGTGCCAGCAGTTTCAACTTCATGGCCTCCTCCTACGAGCAGTACTTC. It codes for CASSFNFMASSYEQYF.